This T cell receptor (beta chain) comes out of a study of T cell repertoires in cytomegalovirus infection. Across the whole study: Indications of both CMV infection and matching HLA type were provided by public TCR beta signatures. Study results and caveats: HLA-C-restricted CMV-specific TCR beta clonotypes prevailed in the ex vivo response. Carriers of CMV plus the relevant HLA were identified by cumulative public TCR beta family frequency.

TCRdb itself ran the reads through MiXCR, one entry per CDR3 protein. The table shows more than 85,000 distinct CDR3 sequences, with about a quarter occurring only once. This CDR3 has 15 residues. V dropped 2 bases and J dropped 8; count of bases not matched to a gene: 5. Germline V lookup: CDR1 KGHDR, CDR2 SFDVKD. As to this clonotype: Its antigen is as yet unknown.

The source is a human donor in good health (CMV status not recorded). Some clones in this sample may be carry-over from other donors' samples. This sequence joins TRBV24-1 and TRBJ2-2, with 9 bases that match TRBD1. Input material: CD8+ T cells from PBMCs. CDR3 DNA: TGTGCCACCAGTGATTCGGACAGGGGCAAGGGGGAGCTGTTTTTT. Translation: CATSDSDRGKGELFF.